Listed here are 27 T cell receptor beta chains from one sample, sequenced in a study of blood T cell repertoires in COVID-19. Sequenced by immunoSEQ multiplex PCR; TCRdb stores in-frame clones only, minus some. The sample has 200,000 or so clones, 75% to 90% seen once. Source material: peripheral blood. These receptors were obtained from a human donor with active or convalescent COVID-19. The donor label of this sample is uncertain.

The CDR3 coding sequence is TGTGCCAGCAGTGAAGGATTGGGCCCTGGGTACTTC. Amino acid sequence: CASSEGLGPGYF. V usage is TRBV2 and J usage is TRBJ2-7; D gene unclear. Germline V gives CDR1 SNHLY, CDR2 FYNNEI. V dropped 1 base and J dropped 12 bases, with 13 bases sitting between them. This CDR3 comprises 12 residues.

The CDR3 is CASSDPKVDYGYTF. In nucleotides, the CDR3 is TGTGCCAGCAGTGACCCTAAAGTAGACTATGGCTACACCTTC. V is TRBV6-1 and J is TRBJ1-2; no clear D gene. Per germline, CDR1 MNHNS and CDR2 SASEGT. V lost 3 bases to trimming and J lost 3 bases, with 11 bases between them. The CDR3 has 14 residues.

The rearrangement uses TRBV13 and TRBJ2-7; 9 positions agree with TRBD1. Trimming at V came to 4 bases and at J to 4 bases, leaving 5 bases not matched to a gene. Germline V gene sequence: CDR1 PRHDT, CDR2 FYEKMQ (reference sequence). There are 14 residues in the CDR3. The CDR3 loop is CASSSGQGQYEQYF. The CDR3 region has the DNA TGTGCCAGCAGCTCCGGACAGGGGCAGTACGAGCAGTACTTC.

This clone occurred a few times. The V call is TRBV5-1, the J call TRBJ1-4; the match to TRBD1 covers 8 bases. V was clipped by 3 bases and J by 6 bases; unmatched bases: 7. Looked up from germline, CDR1 is SGHRS and CDR2 is YFSETQ. The CDR3 sequence is 15 residues long. DNA for the CDR3: TGCGCCAGCAGCTCCGCCTCAGGGGGCGATGAAAAACTGTTTTTT. This encodes CASSSASGGDEKLFF.

The rearrangement links TRBV13 to TRBJ2-2; D is unclear. Trimming pared 8 bases from V and 5 bases from J, leaving 9 bases between. The CDR3 covers 12 residues. Germline CDR1 and CDR2: PRHDT and FYEKMQ (reference sequence). CDR3 sequence (DNA): TGTGCCAGCTCGACTGAAACCGGGGAGCTGTTTTTT. It yields the protein CASSTETGELFF. Full variable domain (missing parts from reference TRBV13 and TRBJ2-2): AAGVIQSPRHLIKEKRETATLKCYPIPRHDTVYWYQQGPGQDPQFLISFYEKMQSDKGSIPDRFSAQQFSDYHSELNMSSLELGDSALYFCASSTETGELFFGEGSRLTVL.

This clone is a singleton in its sample. J is TRBJ2-6 and V is TRBV5-6; 8 bases are shared with TRBD1. The length of the CDR3 is 18 residues. The ends lost 3 bases at V and 0 bases at J; junction bases unmatched: 8. Germline loops: CDR1 SGHDT, CDR2 YYEEEE. The CDR3 sequence: CASSSWDRFPSGANVLTF. CDR3 DNA sequence: TGTGCCAGCAGCTCCTGGGACAGGTTCCCCTCTGGGGCCAACGTCCTGACTTTC.

The chain carries TRBV29-1 and TRBJ1-1; D remains unclear. CDR1 and CDR2 (germline): SQVTM, ANQGSEA. This CDR3 spans 13 amino acids. Trimming cost V 7 bases and J 2 bases, with 14 bases left between them. The CDR3 DNA follows: TGCAGCGCGACTACAAGAATTAACACTGAAGCTTTCTTT. Amino acid sequence: CSATTRINTEAFF.

In this sample, this clone turned up once. The rearrangement joins TRBV4-1 to TRBJ2-1, with 7 bases fitting TRBD2. The germline V gene has CDR1 MGHRA and CDR2 YSYEKL. The CDR3 spans 17 residues. V gave up 0 bases and J gave up 5 bases; unmatched junction bases: 10. In DNA form, the CDR3 reads TGCGCCAGCAGCCAAGAAAAGTTCCTAGCGGAGGACAATGAGCAGTTCTTC. It specifies CASSQEKFLAEDNEQFF.

The chain is built from TRBV7-2 and TRBJ2-3; 12 bases are shared with TRBD1. The CDR3 loop spans 14 amino acids. The germline V gene encodes CDR1 SGHTA and CDR2 FQGNSA. V dropped 7 bases and J dropped 6; count of bases not matched to a gene: 5. The CDR3 region has the DNA TGTGCCAGCAACAGAGGGACAGGGGGCGATACGCAGTATTTT. Protein product: CASNRGTGGDTQYF.

The V and J genes are TRBV5-1 and TRBJ1-2, with 9 bases lining up with TRBD1. The CDR3 has 14 amino acids. V dropped 4 bases and J dropped 5; count of bases not matched to a gene: 6. Germline V CDR1 and CDR2: SGHRS, YFSETQ. The CDR3 region is CASSPAGQGYGYTF. Written as DNA, the CDR3 is TGCGCCAGCAGCCCAGCGGGACAGGGATATGGCTACACCTTC.

The chain links TRBV28 to TRBJ2-7, with D maybe TRBD2 (5 bases). The CDR3 is 13 residues long. The V gene's germline CDR1 is MDHEN and CDR2 SYDVKM. Between the trimmed V and J ends, which lost 1 base and 5 bases, there was a span of 9 bases. CDR3 DNA sequence: TGTGCCAGCAGTTTATTGGGAGTCCACGAGCAGTACTTC. The encoded protein is CASSLLGVHEQYF.

The chain has TRBV18 and TRBJ1-2, with TRBD1 identical over 10 bases. In germline, CDR1 is KGHSH, CDR2 LQKENI. V shed 3 bases, J shed 1 base, and the junction held 5 bases outside the gene matches. The CDR3 totals 16 residues. The DNA for the CDR3 is TGTGCCAGCTCACCCACCGGGACAGGGGTTAACTATGGCTACACCTTC. It codes for CASSPTGTGVNYGYTF.

The rearrangement uses TRBV24-1 and TRBJ1-2; tentative D call: TRBD1 (5 bases). The CDR3 runs to 15 residues. The V and J ends lost 4 bases and 5 bases respectively, with 16 bases between them. The germline V gene has CDR1 KGHDR and CDR2 SFDVKD. The CDR3 DNA is TGTGCCACCAGTGACCCCGGGCGGGGCGCTTATGGCTACACCTTC. This codes for CATSDPGRGAYGYTF.

Only a few counts were recorded for this clone. The chain joins TRBV4-1 to TRBJ2-1, with 8 bases lining up with TRBD1. Germline V lookup: CDR1 MGHRA, CDR2 YSYEKL. The V and J ends lost 4 bases and 2 bases, in that order; junction bases with no gene match: 4. CDR3 length equals 15 residues. The CDR3 DNA sequence: TGCGCCAGCAGCCTTGGACAGGGAACCTACAATGAGCAGTTCTTC. Translation: CASSLGQGTYNEQFF.

The chain links TRBV12-5 to TRBJ1-5; the D is unclear. The germline gives CDR1 LGHNT, CDR2 FRNRAP. Trimming removed 6 bases at V and 6 bases at J, with 12 bases between. This CDR3 is 13 amino acids long. The CDR3 sequence is CASGRGSTQPQHF. The CDR3 DNA reads TGTGCTAGTGGCAGAGGTTCGACTCAGCCCCAGCATTTT.

This clone was seen a single time. The chain uses TRBV19 and TRBJ2-5; tentative D call: TRBD2 (6 bases). Trimming took off 3 bases at V and 3 bases at J, with 17 bases between the two ends. Per the germline V gene, CDR1 is LNHDA and CDR2 is SQIVND (reference sequence). The CDR3 extends over 16 amino acids. The CDR3 is CASSIGRISHKETQYF. DNA of the CDR3: TGTGCCAGTAGTATTGGGAGGATCAGCCACAAAGAGACCCAGTACTTC. The variable domain in full, with the rest retrieved from reference TRBV19 and TRBJ2-5, is DGGITQSPKYLFRKEGQNVTLSCEQNLNHDAMYWYRQDPGQGLRLIYYSQIVNDFQKGDIAEGYSVSREKKESFPLTVTSAQKNPTAFYLCASSIGRISHKETQYFGPGTRLLVL.

This rearrangement joins TRBV7-6 to TRBJ2-2; 9 bases map to TRBD2. With V trimmed by 3 bases and J by 3 bases, 14 bases remained unmatched. The CDR3 totals 19 residues. CDR1 SGHVS and CDR2 FNYEAQ come from the germline V gene. The CDR3 protein is CASSLPLGLKRGDTGELFF. CDR3 DNA: TGTGCCAGCAGCTTGCCCCTCGGTCTGAAGCGGGGGGACACCGGGGAGCTGTTTTTT.

The chain links TRBV2 to TRBJ2-7; 9 nucleotides line up with TRBD1. V was pared by 5 bases and J by 4 bases, with 9 bases of the junction left unmatched. The CDR3 runs 15 residues. CDR1 SNHLY and CDR2 FYNNEI come from the germline V gene. CDR3 nucleotide sequence: TGTGCCAGCAGTTTGGCGACAGGGGGGATATACGAGCAGTACTTC. Protein: CASSLATGGIYEQYF.

This chain connects TRBV18 to TRBJ1-3; D not resolved. Trimming left V 3 bases short and J 0 bases short, with 3 bases between. Germline lookup yields CDR1 KGHSH and CDR2 LQKENI. The CDR3 runs to 13 residues. The CDR3 nucleotides are TGTGCCAGCTCACCCAACTCTGGAAACACCATATATTTT. This gives the protein CASSPNSGNTIYF.

The chain combines TRBV27 with TRBJ2-5; D gene ambiguous. V lost 6 bases, J lost 4 bases, and 15 bases lay in between. Per the germline V gene, CDR1 is MNHEY and CDR2 is SMNVEV (reference sequence). The CDR3 covers 14 residues. CDR3 residues: CASSPRLVRETQYF. CDR3 in DNA: TGTGCCAGCAGCCCCCGGTTGGTACGAGAGACCCAGTACTTC.

The chain uses TRBV10-3 and TRBJ1-1; D is possibly TRBD1 (5 bases). The germline V gene has CDR1 ENHRY and CDR2 SYGVKD. V lost 11 bases to trimming and J lost 4 bases, with 14 bases between them. The CDR3 totals 12 residues. The CDR3 DNA reads as TGTGCCTCCCTGGGGGGAGGCACTGAAGCTTTCTTT. Translated, it gives CASLGGGTEAFF.

This chain links TRBV3-1 (or the pseudogene TRBV3-2) with TRBJ2-7, with a weak D call TRBD1 (5 bases). The CDR3 contains 12 residues. Per the germline V gene, CDR1 is LGHDT and CDR2 is YNNKEL (reference sequence). Trimming stripped 3 bases from V and 6 bases from J, with 9 bases between. CDR3 nucleotide sequence: TGTGCCAGCAGCCACTTAAGGGGCGAGCAGTACTTC. Translated, it gives CASSHLRGEQYF.

The count of this clone is one. The chain recombines TRBV14 with TRBJ1-2; 7 bases agree with TRBD1. The CDR3 has 16 amino acids. Germline-derived CDR1 and CDR2 are SGHDN and FVKESK. V lost 3 bases and J lost 4; bases outside the gene matches: 11. The CDR3 DNA reads TGTGCCAGCAGCCACTTCAGGGAGACAGGGCCCTATGGCTACACCTTC. Protein product: CASSHFRETGPYGYTF.

The J gene is TRBJ2-5, the V gene TRBV5-4, with a weak D call TRBD2 (5 bases). The germline gives CDR1 SGHNT, CDR2 YYREEE (reference sequence). CDR3 length: 11 amino acids. The V end lost 4 bases, the J end lost 5 bases, and 6 bases lay between the germline ends. CDR3 residues: CASSPGETQYF. CDR3 in DNA: TGTGCCAGCAGCCCGGGGGAGACCCAGTACTTC.

The V call is TRBV14, the J call TRBJ2-7, with D hard to call. Germline V gene data show CDR1 as SGHDN and CDR2 as FVKESK. The CDR3 has 13 residues. Trimming took off 5 bases at V and 4 bases at J, with 12 bases between the two ends. The CDR3: CASSSILVYEQYF. The CDR3 bases are TGTGCCAGCAGCTCCATATTAGTTTACGAGCAGTACTTC.

This chain uses TRBV5-1 with TRBJ2-3, with 12 bases aligning to TRBD2. Germline V gene data show CDR1 as SGHRS and CDR2 as YFSETQ. The trim removed 0 bases at V and 5 bases at J, leaving 13 bases unmatched. CDR3 length equals 19 residues. The chain's CDR3 is CASSLVLSVLAGGVDTQYF. In nucleotides, the CDR3 is TGCGCCAGCAGCTTGGTTCTTTCGGTCCTAGCGGGAGGGGTAGATACGCAGTATTTT.

The rearrangement uses TRBV11-3 and TRBJ2-1; 11 bases align to TRBD2. Germline trimming cut 3 bases from V and 4 bases from J; bases unmatched to any gene: 11. Germline CDR1 is SGHNT and CDR2 is YENEEA. This CDR3 spans 18 amino acids. CDR3 DNA: TGTGCCAGCAGCTTTTCGAGTAGCGGGAGGGCACTGTACAATGAGCAGTTCTTC. It translates to CASSFSSSGRALYNEQFF.